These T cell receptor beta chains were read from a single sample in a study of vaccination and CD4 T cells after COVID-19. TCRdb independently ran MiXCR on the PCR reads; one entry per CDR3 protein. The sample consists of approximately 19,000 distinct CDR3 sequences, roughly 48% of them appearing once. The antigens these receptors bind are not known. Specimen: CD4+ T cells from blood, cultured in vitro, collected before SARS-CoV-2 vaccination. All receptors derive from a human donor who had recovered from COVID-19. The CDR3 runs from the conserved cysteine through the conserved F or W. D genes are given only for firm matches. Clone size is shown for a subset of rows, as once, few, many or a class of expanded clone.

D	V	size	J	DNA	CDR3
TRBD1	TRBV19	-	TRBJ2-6	TGTGCCAGTCGAGGGACAGGGGGCCTCATTGCGACTGGGGCCAACGTCCTGACTTTC	CASRGTGGLIATGANVLTF
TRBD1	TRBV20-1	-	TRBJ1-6	TGCAGTGCTCAACCATCGACAGGGTGGGGTAATTCACCCCTCCACTTT	CSAQPSTGWGNSPLHF
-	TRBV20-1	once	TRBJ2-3	TGCAGTGCTAGACGGGGGGCGGGCACAGATACGCAGTATTTT	CSARRGAGTDTQYF
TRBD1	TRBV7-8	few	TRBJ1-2	TGTGCCAGCAGCTGGGACAGGGGGCATGCCAACAACGAGGACTATGGCTACACCTTC	CASSWDRGHANNEDYGYTF
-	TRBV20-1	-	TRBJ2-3	TGCAGTGCGGCCGGGAGCCCACGCACAGATACGCAGTATTTT	CSAAGSPRTDTQYF
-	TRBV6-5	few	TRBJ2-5	TGTGCCAGCAGTTACTCCCCGGGGACACGGGAGACCCAGTACTTC	CASSYSPGTRETQYF
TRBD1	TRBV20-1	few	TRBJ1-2	TGCAGTGCTAGAGATCAGGGACAGGGTTTAATTATTTATGGCTACACCTTC	CSARDQGQGLIIYGYTF
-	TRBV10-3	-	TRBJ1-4	TGTGCCATCAGTGGAGGCGACAGAGATGAAAAACTGTTTTTT	CAISGGDRDEKLFF
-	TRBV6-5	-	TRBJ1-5	TGTGCCAGCAGTTACTCGGCAGGGTATCAGCCCCAGCATTTT	CASSYSAGYQPQHF
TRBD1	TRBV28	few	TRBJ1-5	TGTGCCAGCGGACTTCGACAGGGGGCGAATTGGGTCAATCAGCCCCAGCATTTT	CASGLRQGANWVNQPQHF
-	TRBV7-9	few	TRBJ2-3	TGTGCCAGCAGCTTATCGGGACATAGCACAGATACGCAGTATTTT	CASSLSGHSTDTQYF
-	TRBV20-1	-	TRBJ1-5	TGCAGTGCTCCCCTTTCGGGGGCAGCCCTCAATCAGCCCCAGCATTTT	CSAPLSGAALNQPQHF
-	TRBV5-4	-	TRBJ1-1	TGTGCCAGCAGCTTGAGCTCTGTGACAGAAGCTTTCTTT	CASSLSSVTEAFF
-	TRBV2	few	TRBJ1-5	TGTGCCAGCGGGAGGGGAGAGGGCAATCAGCCCCAGCATTTT	CASGRGEGNQPQHF
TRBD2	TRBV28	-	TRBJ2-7	TGTGCCAGCAGCCTTAGCGGGTTGACCTACGAGCAGTACTTC	CASSLSGLTYEQYF
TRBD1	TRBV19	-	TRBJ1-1	TGTGCCAGTAGTACAGGGGGAGTGAACACTGAAGCTTTCTTT	CASSTGGVNTEAFF
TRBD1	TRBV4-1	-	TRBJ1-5	TGCGCCAGCAGCCAAGAGGTTAGACAGGGGGGCAATCAGCCCCAGCATTTT	CASSQEVRQGGNQPQHF
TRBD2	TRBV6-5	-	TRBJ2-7	TGTGCCAGCAGTTACTCGAGTGGGCTAGCGGGAGGCTCCTACGAGCAGTACTTC	CASSYSSGLAGGSYEQYF
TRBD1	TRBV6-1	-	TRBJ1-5	TGTGCCAGCAGCTCAGGGGGCTGGAATCAGCCCCAGCATTTT	CASSSGGWNQPQHF
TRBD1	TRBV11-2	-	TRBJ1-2	TGTGCCAGCAGCGAGGGACAGGGCTATGGCTACACCTTC	CASSEGQGYGYTF
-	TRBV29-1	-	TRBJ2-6	TGCAGCGTTGCTGGCAGTGGGTTCTCTGGGGCCAACGTCCTGACTTTC	CSVAGSGFSGANVLTF
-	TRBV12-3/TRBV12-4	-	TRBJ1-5	TGTGCCAGCAGTTTTGGGGAGGATCAGCCCCAGCATTTT	CASSFGEDQPQHF
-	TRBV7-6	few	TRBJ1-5	TGTGCCAGCAGCTTAGCGACTGGGAGAGGTCAGCCCCAGCATTTT	CASSLATGRGQPQHF
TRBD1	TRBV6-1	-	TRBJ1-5	TGTGCCAGCAGTCCCGGGACAGAGCATCAGCCCCAGCATTTT	CASSPGTEHQPQHF
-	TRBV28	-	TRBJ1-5	TGTGCCAGCAGTTTCTGGGGCATGCGGAGCAATCAGCCCCAGCATTTT	CASSFWGMRSNQPQHF
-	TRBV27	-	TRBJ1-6	TGTGCCAGCAGTTTAGTAGGGGCCGGTTCACCCCTCCACTTT	CASSLVGAGSPLHF
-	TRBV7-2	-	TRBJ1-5	TGTGCCAGCAGCCCCCGGCAGGTCAATCAGCCCCAGCATTTT	CASSPRQVNQPQHF
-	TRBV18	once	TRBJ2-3	TGTGCCAGCTCACCACCGGCAGATACGCAGTATTTT	CASSPPADTQYF